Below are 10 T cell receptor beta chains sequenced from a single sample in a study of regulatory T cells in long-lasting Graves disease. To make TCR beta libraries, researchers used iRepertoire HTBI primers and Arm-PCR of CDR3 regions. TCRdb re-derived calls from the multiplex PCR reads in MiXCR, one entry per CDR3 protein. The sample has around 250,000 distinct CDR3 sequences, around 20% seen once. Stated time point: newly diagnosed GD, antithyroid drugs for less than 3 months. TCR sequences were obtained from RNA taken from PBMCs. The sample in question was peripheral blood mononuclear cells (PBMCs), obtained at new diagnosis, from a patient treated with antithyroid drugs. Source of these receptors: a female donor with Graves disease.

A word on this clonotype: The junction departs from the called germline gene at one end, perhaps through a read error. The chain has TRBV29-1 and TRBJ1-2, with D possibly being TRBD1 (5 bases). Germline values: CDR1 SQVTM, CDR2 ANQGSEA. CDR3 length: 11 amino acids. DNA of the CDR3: TGCAGCGTTGGTGACAGCTATGGCCACACCTTC. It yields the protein CSVGDSYGHTF.

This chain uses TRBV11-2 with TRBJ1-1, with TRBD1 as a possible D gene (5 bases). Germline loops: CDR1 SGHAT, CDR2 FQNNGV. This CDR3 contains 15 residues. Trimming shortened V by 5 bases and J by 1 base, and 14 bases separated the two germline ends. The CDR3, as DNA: TGTGCCAGCAGCCCAGGACTGCAGGGGAACACTGAAGCTTTCTTT. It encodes CASSPGLQGNTEAFF.

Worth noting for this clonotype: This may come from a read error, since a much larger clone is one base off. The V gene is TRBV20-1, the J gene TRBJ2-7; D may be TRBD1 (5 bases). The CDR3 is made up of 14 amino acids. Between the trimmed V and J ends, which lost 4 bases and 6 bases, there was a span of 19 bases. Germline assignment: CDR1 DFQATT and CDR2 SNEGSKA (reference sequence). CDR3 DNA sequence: TGCAGTGCTATCCTCTGGATTAGGGGAAGCGAGCAGTACTTC. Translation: CSAILWIRGSEQYF.

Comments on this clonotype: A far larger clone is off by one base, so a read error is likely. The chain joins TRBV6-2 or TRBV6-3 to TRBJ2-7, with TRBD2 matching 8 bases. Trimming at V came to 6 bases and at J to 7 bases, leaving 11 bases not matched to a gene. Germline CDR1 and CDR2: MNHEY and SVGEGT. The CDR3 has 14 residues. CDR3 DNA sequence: TGTGCCAGCAGCCTTAGCGGGGTCTACAATGAGCAGTACTTC. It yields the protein CASSLSGVYNEQYF.

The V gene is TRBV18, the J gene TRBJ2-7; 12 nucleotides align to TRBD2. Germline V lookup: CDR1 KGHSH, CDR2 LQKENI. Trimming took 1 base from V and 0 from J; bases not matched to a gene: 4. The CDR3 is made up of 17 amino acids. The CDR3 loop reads CASSPRLAGVNSYEQYF. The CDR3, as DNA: TGTGCCAGCTCACCACGACTAGCGGGGGTGAACTCCTACGAGCAGTACTTC.

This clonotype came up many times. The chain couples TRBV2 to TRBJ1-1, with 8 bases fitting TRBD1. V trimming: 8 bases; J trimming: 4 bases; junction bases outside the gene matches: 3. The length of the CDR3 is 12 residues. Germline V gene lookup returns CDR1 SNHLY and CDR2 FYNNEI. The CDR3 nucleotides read TGTGCCAGCGACAGGGGAGGCACTGAAGCTTTCTTT. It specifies CASDRGGTEAFF.

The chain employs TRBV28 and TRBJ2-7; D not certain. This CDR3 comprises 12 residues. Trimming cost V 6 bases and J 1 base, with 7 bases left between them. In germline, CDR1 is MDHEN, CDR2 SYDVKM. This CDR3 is CASRGRSYEQYF. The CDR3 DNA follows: TGTGCCAGCAGGGGAAGGTCCTACGAGCAGTACTTC.

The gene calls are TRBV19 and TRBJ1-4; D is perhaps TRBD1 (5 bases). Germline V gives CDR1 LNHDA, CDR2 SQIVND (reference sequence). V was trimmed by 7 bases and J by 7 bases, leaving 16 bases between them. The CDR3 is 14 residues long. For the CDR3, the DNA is TGTGCCAGTAAGCGACAGTACACGGGTGAAAAACTGTTTTTT. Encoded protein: CASKRQYTGEKLFF.

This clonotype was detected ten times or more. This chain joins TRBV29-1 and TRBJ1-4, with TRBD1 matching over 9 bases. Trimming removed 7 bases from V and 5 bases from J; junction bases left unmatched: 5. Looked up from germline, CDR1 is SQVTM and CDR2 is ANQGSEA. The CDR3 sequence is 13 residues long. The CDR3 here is CSAKTGGNEKLFF. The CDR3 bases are TGCAGCGCTAAGACAGGGGGGAATGAAAAACTGTTTTTT.

The CDR3 protein is CASTLARTGGVQPQHF. CDR3 DNA: TGTGCCAGTACCTTGGCTCGGACAGGGGGCGTTCAGCCCCAGCATTTT. The chain uses TRBV19 and TRBJ1-5; 11 nucleotides align to TRBD1. Germline V gene lookup returns CDR1 LNHDA and CDR2 SQIVND (reference sequence). V shed 7 bases, J shed 6 bases, and the junction held 11 bases outside the gene matches. CDR3 length: 16 residues.